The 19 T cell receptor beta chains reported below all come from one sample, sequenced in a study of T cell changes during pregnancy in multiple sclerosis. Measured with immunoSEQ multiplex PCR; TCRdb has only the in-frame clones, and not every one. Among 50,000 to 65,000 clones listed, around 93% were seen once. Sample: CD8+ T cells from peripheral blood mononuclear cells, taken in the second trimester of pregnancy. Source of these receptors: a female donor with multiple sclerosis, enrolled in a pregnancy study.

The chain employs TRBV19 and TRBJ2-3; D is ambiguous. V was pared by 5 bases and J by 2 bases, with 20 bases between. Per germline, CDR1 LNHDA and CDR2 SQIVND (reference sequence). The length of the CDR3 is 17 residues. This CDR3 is CASSHVLLPRTTDTQYF. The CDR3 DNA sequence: TGTGCCAGTAGTCATGTGTTACTCCCGCGCACCACAGATACGCAGTATTTT. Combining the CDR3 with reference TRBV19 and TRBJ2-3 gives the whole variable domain DGGITQSPKYLFRKEGQNVTLSCEQNLNHDAMYWYRQDPGQGLRLIYYSQIVNDFQKGDIAEGYSVSREKKESFPLTVTSAQKNPTAFYLCASSHVLLPRTTDTQYFGPGTRLTVL.

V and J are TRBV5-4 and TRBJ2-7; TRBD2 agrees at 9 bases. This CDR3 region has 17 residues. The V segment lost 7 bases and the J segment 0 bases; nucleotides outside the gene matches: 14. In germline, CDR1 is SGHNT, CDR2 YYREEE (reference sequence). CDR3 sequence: CASENKVAGAGSYEQYF. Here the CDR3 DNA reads TGTGCCAGCGAGAACAAGGTAGCGGGAGCGGGCTCCTACGAGCAGTACTTC.

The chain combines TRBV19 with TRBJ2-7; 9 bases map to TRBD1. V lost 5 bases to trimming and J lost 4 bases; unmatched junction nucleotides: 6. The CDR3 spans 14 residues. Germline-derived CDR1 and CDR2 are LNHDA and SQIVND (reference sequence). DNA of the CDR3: TGTGCCAGTAGTTACACCGGGACAGGGTACGAGCAGTACTTC. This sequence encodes CASSYTGTGYEQYF.

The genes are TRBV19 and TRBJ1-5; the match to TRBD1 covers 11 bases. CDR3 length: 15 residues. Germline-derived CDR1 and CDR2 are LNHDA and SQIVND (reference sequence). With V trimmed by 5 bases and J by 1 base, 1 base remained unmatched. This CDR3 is CASSRTGGSNQPQHF. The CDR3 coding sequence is TGTGCCAGTAGTCGGACAGGGGGCAGCAATCAGCCCCAGCATTTT.

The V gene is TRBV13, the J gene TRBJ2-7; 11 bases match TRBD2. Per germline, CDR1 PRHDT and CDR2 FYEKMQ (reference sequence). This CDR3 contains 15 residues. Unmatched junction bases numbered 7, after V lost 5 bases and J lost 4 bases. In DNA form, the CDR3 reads TGTGCCAGCAGCCCTCTAGCGGGAGGAAGATACGAGCAGTACTTC. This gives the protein CASSPLAGGRYEQYF.

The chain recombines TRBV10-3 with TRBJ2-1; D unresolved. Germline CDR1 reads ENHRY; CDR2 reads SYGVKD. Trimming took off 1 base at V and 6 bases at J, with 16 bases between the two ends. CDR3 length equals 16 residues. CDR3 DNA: TGTGCCATCAGTGAGTTCTCTCGGAGAGAAGGCAATGAGCAGTTCTTC. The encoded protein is CAISEFSRREGNEQFF.

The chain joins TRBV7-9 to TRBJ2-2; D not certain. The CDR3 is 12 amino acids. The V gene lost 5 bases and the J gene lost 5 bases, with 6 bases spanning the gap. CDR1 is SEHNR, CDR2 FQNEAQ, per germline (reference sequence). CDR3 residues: CASSPITGELFF. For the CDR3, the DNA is TGTGCCAGCAGCCCTATTACCGGGGAGCTGTTTTTT.

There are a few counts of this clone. This chain's CDR3 is CASSQDVASVTYNEQFF. CDR3 in DNA: TGTGCCAGCAGCCAAGATGTGGCTAGCGTAACCTACAATGAGCAGTTCTTC. The genes are TRBV4-2 and TRBJ2-1; D might be TRBD2 (6 bases). Germline CDR1 LGHNA, CDR2 YNFKEQ. V was pared by 0 bases and J by 2 bases, with 14 bases between. This CDR3 contains 17 residues.

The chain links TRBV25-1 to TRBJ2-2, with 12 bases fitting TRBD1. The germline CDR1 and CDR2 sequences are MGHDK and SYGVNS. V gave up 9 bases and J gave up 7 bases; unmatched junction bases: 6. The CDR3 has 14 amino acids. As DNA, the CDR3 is TGTGCCAGGATGGGACAGGGGGCGGACGGGGAGCTGTTTTTT. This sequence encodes CARMGQGADGELFF.

CDR3 bases: TGTGCCAGCAGTGAGGGCCGGGAAGAGAGGGAAAAACTGTTTTTT. This encodes CASSEGREEREKLFF. The chain carries TRBV25-1 and TRBJ1-4; D not certain. The CDR3 runs 15 residues. Germline assignment: CDR1 MGHDK and CDR2 SYGVNS. Trimming took off 3 bases at V and 8 bases at J, with 16 bases between the two ends.

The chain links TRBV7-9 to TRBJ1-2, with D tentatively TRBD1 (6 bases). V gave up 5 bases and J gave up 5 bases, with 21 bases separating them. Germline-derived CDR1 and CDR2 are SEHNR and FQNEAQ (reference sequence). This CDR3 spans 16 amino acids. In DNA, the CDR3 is TGTGCCAGCAGCCCTAGGGTCGGGGGGCCCTCATATGGCTACACCTTC. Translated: CASSPRVGGPSYGYTF.

The CDR3 loop is CASSVEASPDTQYF. For the CDR3, the DNA is TGTGCCAGCAGCGTAGAGGCTAGCCCAGATACGCAGTATTTT. The gene calls are TRBV9 and TRBJ2-3, with a tentative D call TRBD2 (5 bases). The CDR3 length is 14 residues. Germline CDR1 SGDLS, CDR2 YYNGEE. V dropped 0 bases and J dropped 4 bases, with 9 bases sitting between them. Full variable domain (remainder filled in from reference TRBV9 and TRBJ2-3): DSGVTQTPKHLITATGQRVTLRCSPRSGDLSVYWYQQSLDQGLQFLIQYYNGEERAKGNILERFSAQQFPDLHSELNLSSLELGDSALYFCASSVEASPDTQYFGPGTRLTVL.

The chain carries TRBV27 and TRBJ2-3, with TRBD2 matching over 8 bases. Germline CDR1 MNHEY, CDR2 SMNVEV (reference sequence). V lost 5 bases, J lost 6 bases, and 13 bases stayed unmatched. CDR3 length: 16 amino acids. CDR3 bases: TGTGCCAGCAGTCCCCGGCCAGCGGGAGTGGGGGATACGCAGTATTTT. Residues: CASSPRPAGVGDTQYF.

In DNA form, the CDR3 reads TGTGCCAGCAGTTTAAGGGGGACAGGGGGGGCTAACTATGGCTACACCTTC. It is translated as CASSLRGTGGANYGYTF. J is TRBJ1-2 and V is TRBV27, with TRBD1 identical over 11 bases. Germline CDR1 MNHEY, CDR2 SMNVEV (reference sequence). The junction had 5 bases not matched to a gene; V was cut back by 2 bases and J by 0 bases. The CDR3 length is 17 residues.

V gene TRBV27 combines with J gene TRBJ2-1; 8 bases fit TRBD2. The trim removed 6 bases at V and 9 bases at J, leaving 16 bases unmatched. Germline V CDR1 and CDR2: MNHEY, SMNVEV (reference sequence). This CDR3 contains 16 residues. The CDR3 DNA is TGTGCCAGCAGCACCGGGTGGAGCGGGGGCAGGGGTGAGCAGTTCTTC. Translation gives CASSTGWSGGRGEQFF.

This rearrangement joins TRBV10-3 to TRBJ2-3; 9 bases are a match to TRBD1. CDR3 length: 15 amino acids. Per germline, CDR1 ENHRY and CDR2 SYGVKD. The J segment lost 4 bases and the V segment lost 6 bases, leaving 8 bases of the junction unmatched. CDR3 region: CAISEGQGDSDTQYF. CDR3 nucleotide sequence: TGTGCCATCAGCGAGGGACAGGGTGACTCAGATACGCAGTATTTT.

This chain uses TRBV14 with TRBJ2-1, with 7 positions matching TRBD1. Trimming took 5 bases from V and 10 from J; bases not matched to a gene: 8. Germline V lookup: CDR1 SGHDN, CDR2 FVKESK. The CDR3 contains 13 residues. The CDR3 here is CASSVNRGREQFF. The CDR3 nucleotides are TGTGCCAGCAGCGTGAACAGGGGACGGGAGCAGTTCTTC.

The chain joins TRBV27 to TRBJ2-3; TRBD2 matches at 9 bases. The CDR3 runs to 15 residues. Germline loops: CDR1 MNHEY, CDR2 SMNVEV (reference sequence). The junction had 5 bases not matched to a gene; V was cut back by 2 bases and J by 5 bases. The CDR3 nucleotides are TGTGCCAGCAGTTTAGGGCTAGCGGGAAGAGATACGCAGTATTTT. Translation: CASSLGLAGRDTQYF.

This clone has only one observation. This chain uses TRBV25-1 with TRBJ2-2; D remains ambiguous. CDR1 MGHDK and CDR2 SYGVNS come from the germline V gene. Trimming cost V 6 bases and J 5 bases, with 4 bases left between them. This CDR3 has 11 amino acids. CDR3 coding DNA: TGTGCCAGCAGCCAAACCGGGGAGCTGTTTTTT. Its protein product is CASSQTGELFF.